The T cell receptor (beta chain) described here comes from a study of CD8+ T cells in alopecia areata. Reverse transcribed after extraction, RNA yielded cDNA as the sequencing template. Here immunoSEQ multiplex PCR was the method, and the copy in TCRdb shows in-frame clones only, minus some. The sample lists about 64,000 clones; roughly 50% were seen once. This CDR3 region has 12 residues. Germline V gene lookup returns CDR1 MNHEY and CDR2 SMNVEV (reference sequence). Deletions cut 3 bases from V and 6 bases from J, with 8 bases between. The treatment denotes: oral pan-JAK inhibitor, 5-10 mg twice daily.

The chain joins TRBV27 to TRBJ1-2; TRBD1 is a possible D gene (6 bases). The sequence was obtained from a human donor with alopecia areata. The specimen comprised CD8+ T cells sorted from blood, sampled at roughly week 36, from a patient treated with tofacitinib. CDR3 DNA sequence: TGTGCCAGCAGTTTGGACAGAAATGGCTACACCTTC. It codes for CASSLDRNGYTF.